The rows below give T cell receptor beta chains drawn from one sample of a study of T-cell memory formation after mild COVID-19. TCRdb reanalysed the 5' RACE reads using MiXCR and keeps one entry per CDR3 protein. The data hold around 130,000 distinct CDR3 sequences, with 5% to 6.5% observed a single time. Sequenced: PBMCs or a T cell subset sorted from them (not recorded which). The receptor source for this set is an adult woman who had mild COVID-19 (a few samples of this study predate the infection). Cell type and time point are not known. The conserved cysteine and the conserved F or W are not part of the CDR3 here. Part of the rows lack a size; the others show once, few, many or a class for expanded clones.

j_call,v_call,cdr3_length,clone_size,cdr3_aa
TRBJ2-7,TRBV12-3/TRBV12-4,11,many,ASALEGTYEQY
TRBJ2-1,TRBV5-5,12,-,ASSLGRSDNEQF
TRBJ2-7,TRBV7-9,13,few,ASSLDLGAGSEQY
TRBJ2-7,TRBV5-1,11,many,ASSLNGNYEQY
TRBJ2-2,TRBV7-9,11,many,ASSPVVTGELF
TRBJ2-3,TRBV20-1,15,few,SAPLAGGLLSTDTQY
TRBJ2-1,TRBV9,13,many,ASSEGRTGNNEQF
TRBJ2-2,TRBV4-3,13,-,ASTGRGFGTGELF
TRBJ1-1,TRBV10-3,14,many,AISETSGARVTEAF
TRBJ1-1,TRBV9,14,-,ASSVGDRGRFTEAF
TRBJ2-3,TRBV7-3,13,few,ASSLTGLSTDTQY
TRBJ2-5,TRBV24-1,12,-,ATSDQGKVETQY
TRBJ2-1,TRBV7-6,13,few,ASSPGTGGGNEQF
TRBJ2-6,TRBV7-2,18,-,ASSSPVQGLGTSGANVLT
TRBJ2-3,TRBV27,12,few,ASSLDRVGDTQY
TRBJ2-2,TRBV5-1,12,-,ASSTGLATGELF
TRBJ2-2,TRBV21-1,14,few,ASSKAATGLTGELF
TRBJ2-2,TRBV5-1,14,-,ASSLERSVTEELFF
TRBJ2-1,TRBV27,17,few,ASRKTGLAELAGRNEQF
TRBJ2-7,TRBV27,14,-,ASSLSLAKAYYEQY
TRBJ1-6,TRBV5-1,12,many,ASSLGPNNSPLH
TRBJ2-7,TRBV5-1,13,many,ASSLEAGGPGEQY
TRBJ1-1,TRBV5-4,16,many,ASSSGGQVYKFNSEAF
TRBJ1-3,TRBV7-8,14,-,ASSYTTGGTGNTIY
TRBJ2-2,TRBV30,10,-,AWSRHTGELF
TRBJ2-3,TRBV12-3/TRBV12-4,12,medium-sized,ASSPRTGTDTQY
TRBJ2-3,TRBV3-1,11,few,ASSRQHADTQY
TRBJ1-4,TRBV7-9,11,few,ASMEGLNEKLF
TRBJ2-7,TRBV5-5,13,-,ASSLATGRTYEQY
TRBJ2-2,TRBV5-6,15,few,ASSLRTTGLNTGELF
TRBJ1-2,TRBV20-1,12,few,SAREWVGNYGYT
TRBJ2-7,TRBV5-1,12,many,ASSLGQGVYEQY
TRBJ2-1,TRBV7-2,14,-,ASRRLAGGSYNEQF
TRBJ1-3,TRBV9,16,few,ASSVSPIGMSSGNTIY
TRBJ2-3,TRBV7-2,12,-,ASSTPAETDTQY
TRBJ2-7,TRBV10-3,9,few,AIQGEDEQY
TRBJ2-7,TRBV20-1,11,-,SAQDRSSYEQY
TRBJ1-2,TRBV7-8,12,few,ASSPTGQKYGYT
TRBJ2-7,TRBV20-1,14,many,SASPPLFAKSYEQY
TRBJ1-1,TRBV14,12,few,ASTRWGMNTEAF
TRBJ2-1,TRBV7-2,12,few,ASSLFGGEGEQF
TRBJ1-1,TRBV5-1,14,many,ASSTMTGEMNTEAF
TRBJ2-3,TRBV5-6,16,-,ASSLEGAGAQGTDTQY
TRBJ1-2,TRBV6-5,14,many,ASSYSGHPGAYGYT
TRBJ1-5,TRBV12-3/TRBV12-4,11,few,ASSSTTDQPQH
TRBJ1-2,TRBV7-9,11,many,ASSIQGANGYT
TRBJ2-1,TRBV19,13,few,ASRMGGQTYNEQF
TRBJ2-1,TRBV7-2,13,many,ASSLGSGSSNEQF
TRBJ2-1,TRBV25-1,12,many,ASRSASSPHEQF
TRBJ2-2,TRBV18,13,-,ASSPGGSGTGELF
TRBJ2-2,TRBV7-3,16,few,ASSLTYSHRLDSGELF
TRBJ2-2,TRBV7-9,13,many,ASSLREVNTGELF